A selection of T cell receptor beta chains follows, all from one sample in a study of blood T cell repertoires in COVID-19. Method: immunoSEQ multiplex PCR; TCRdb's copy keeps in-frame clones and lacks some. The sample includes 93,000 or so clones, roughly 90% seen only once; the top ten take 3.5%. Sequences were obtained from peripheral blood. The source of these receptors is a woman between 55 and 75 years old with acute or convalescent COVID-19. CDR3s include the opening cysteine and the closing phenylalanine or tryptophan.

j_call v_call cdr3_aa
TRBJ1-4 TRBV5-4 CASSVQGPNEKLFF
TRBJ2-5 TRBV3-1/TRBV3-2 CASSPGASSVQEPQYF
TRBJ1-1 TRBV19 CATAGWEHTEAFF
TRBJ2-1 TRBV5-1 CASSGDLGLGYNEQFF
TRBJ2-3 TRBV2 CASSLLAGGPPDTQYF
TRBJ1-2 TRBV6-5 CASSLGGHYGYTF
TRBJ2-1 TRBV7-7 CASSFSSYNEQFF
TRBJ2-7 TRBV28 CASSPGGAGGYEQYF
TRBJ1-4 TRBV2 CASSRGIFENEKLFF
TRBJ1-2 TRBV11-2 CASSQGPREGYTF
TRBJ2-7 TRBV2 CASSDGSQGANEQYF
TRBJ1-2 TRBV30 CAWRAPGADYGYTF
TRBJ1-2 TRBV9 CASSVGGGASNYGYTF
TRBJ1-1 TRBV5-1 CASSSSPQGGNTEAFF
TRBJ2-2 TRBV19 CASTQSGASGTGELFF
TRBJ2-5 TRBV18 CASSPSEETQYF
TRBJ1-3 TRBV5-1 CASSLGYRAIGNTIYF
TRBJ1-2 TRBV6-5 CASSLPEDGYTF
TRBJ2-2 TRBV19 CASSIPGELFF
TRBJ2-1 TRBV24-1 CATSDLPAGGKYEQFF
TRBJ2-1 TRBV5-1 CASSLEQGSLNEQFF
TRBJ1-2 TRBV3-1/TRBV3-2 CASSLLQGDGYTF